This TCR beta chain was identified during a study of blood T cell repertoires in COVID-19. The wider study: Donors in the United States, Italy and Spain gave samples during acute or convalescent COVID-19. Nucleic acid was either cDNA or gDNA, and it came from T cells, B-cell-depleted T cells, or PBMCs.

V shed 6 bases and J 3 bases; nucleotides not matched to a gene: 6. CDR3 length: 14 residues. Germline V CDR1 and CDR2: MNHEY, SVGAGI. Per the study methods: Quantification of nucleated cells was approximated via reference gene primer amplification. Profiled with immunoSEQ multiplex PCR; TCRdb holds only in-frame clones, not every one. The V and J calls and clone size are taken from that table; D and trimming were inferred from the DNA. Altogether some 180,000 clones are present, about 89% being singletons, with the ten largest covering approximately 6.7%. The chain has TRBV6-5 and TRBJ1-1, with TRBD1 matching over 8 bases. This receptor was taken from a man aged 40-49 years with acute or convalescent COVID-19. The source material was peripheral blood. The DNA of the CDR3 is TGTGCCAGCAGGGACAGGGCCTCGGACACTGAAGCTTTCTTT. It is translated as CASRDRASDTEAFF.